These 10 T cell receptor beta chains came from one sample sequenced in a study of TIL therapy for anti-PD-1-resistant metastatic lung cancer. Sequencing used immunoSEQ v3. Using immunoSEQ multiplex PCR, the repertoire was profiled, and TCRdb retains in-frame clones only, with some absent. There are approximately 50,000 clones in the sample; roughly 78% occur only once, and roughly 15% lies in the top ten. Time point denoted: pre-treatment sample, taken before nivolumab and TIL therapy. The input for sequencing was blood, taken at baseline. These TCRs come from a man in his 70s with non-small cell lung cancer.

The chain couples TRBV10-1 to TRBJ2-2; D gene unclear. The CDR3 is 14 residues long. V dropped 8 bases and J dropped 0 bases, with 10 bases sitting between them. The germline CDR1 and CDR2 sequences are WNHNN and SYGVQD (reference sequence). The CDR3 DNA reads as TGCGCCAGCGGGTCAGGAGCGAACACCGGGGAGCTGTTTTTT. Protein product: CASGSGANTGELFF.

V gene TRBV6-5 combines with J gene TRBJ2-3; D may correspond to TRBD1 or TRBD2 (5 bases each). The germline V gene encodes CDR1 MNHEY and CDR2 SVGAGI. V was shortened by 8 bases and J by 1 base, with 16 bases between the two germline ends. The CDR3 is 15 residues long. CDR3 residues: CASGLNRDRTDTQYF. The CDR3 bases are TGTGCCAGCGGCCTAAACCGGGACCGCACAGATACGCAGTATTTT.

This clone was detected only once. CDR3 region: CASSLGDSTLVDEQFF. The DNA of the CDR3 is TGTGCCAGCAGCTTAGGCGACTCAACTCTGGTGGATGAGCAGTTCTTC. The chain recombines TRBV7-8 with TRBJ2-1; no firm D call. Looked up from germline, CDR1 is SGHVS and CDR2 is FQNEAQ. Trimming took 1 base from V and 8 from J, leaving 18 bases between them. The CDR3 has 16 residues.

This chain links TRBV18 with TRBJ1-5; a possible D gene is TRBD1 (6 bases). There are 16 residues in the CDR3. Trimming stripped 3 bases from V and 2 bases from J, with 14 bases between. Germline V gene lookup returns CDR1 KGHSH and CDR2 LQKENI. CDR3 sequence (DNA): TGTGCCAGCTCACCCTCAACAGGGATTGGCAATCAGCCCCAGCATTTT. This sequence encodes CASSPSTGIGNQPQHF.

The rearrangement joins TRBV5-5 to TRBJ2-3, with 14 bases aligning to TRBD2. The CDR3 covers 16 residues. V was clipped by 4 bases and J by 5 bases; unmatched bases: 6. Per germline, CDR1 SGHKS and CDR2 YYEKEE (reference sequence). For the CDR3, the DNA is TGTGCCAGCAGCATGGGACTAGCGGGAGACGGAGATACGCAGTATTTT. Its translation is CASSMGLAGDGDTQYF.

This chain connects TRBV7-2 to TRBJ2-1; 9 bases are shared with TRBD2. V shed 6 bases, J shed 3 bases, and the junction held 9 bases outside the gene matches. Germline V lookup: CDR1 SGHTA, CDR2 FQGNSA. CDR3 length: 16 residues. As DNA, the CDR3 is TGTGCCAGCAGACAGAGCTCTAGCGGGAACTACAATGAGCAGTTCTTC. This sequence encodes CASRQSSSGNYNEQFF.

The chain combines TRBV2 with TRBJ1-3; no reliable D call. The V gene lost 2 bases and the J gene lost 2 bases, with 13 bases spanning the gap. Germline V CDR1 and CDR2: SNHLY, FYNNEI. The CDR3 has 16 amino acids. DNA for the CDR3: TGTGCCAGCAGTGAATTTGGCTCTTTTACTGGAAACACCATATATTTT. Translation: CASSEFGSFTGNTIYF.

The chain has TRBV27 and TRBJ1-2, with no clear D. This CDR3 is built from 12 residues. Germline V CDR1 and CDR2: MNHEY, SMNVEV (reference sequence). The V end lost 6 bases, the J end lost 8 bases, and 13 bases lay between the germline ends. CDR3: CASSRLGEGYTF. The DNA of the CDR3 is TGTGCCAGCAGCCGACTAGGAGAAGGCTACACCTTC.

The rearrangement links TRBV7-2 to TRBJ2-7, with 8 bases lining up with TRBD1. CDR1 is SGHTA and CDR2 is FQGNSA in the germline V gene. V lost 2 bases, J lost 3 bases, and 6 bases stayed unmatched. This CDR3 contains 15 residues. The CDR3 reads CASSLTGTGLYEQYF. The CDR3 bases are TGTGCCAGCAGCTTAACCGGGACAGGCCTCTACGAGCAGTACTTC.

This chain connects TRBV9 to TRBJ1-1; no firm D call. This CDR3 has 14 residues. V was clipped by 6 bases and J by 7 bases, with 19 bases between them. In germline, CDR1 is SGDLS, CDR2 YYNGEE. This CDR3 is CASTPEGYMSEAFF. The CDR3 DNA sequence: TGTGCCAGCACCCCGGAGGGTTATATGAGTGAAGCTTTCTTT.